The entry below gives a single T cell receptor beta chain sequence along with its context. Its antigen is undetermined. This sample was included in a study of a mutant IDH1 vaccine in newly diagnosed glioma. Turning to the study itself: Patients got their first vaccination 4-6 weeks after radiotherapy alone, or with temozolomide cycles.

Trimming pared 1 base from V and 8 bases from J, leaving 12 bases between. The CDR3 covers 14 residues. CDR1 is SNHLY and CDR2 is FYNNEI in the germline V gene. TCRdb's table, derived via immunoSEQ multiplex PCR, lists solely in-frame clones and lacks some. The table shows 60,000 or so clones, with less than 90% occurring only once. Time point here: week 35, safety follow-up. A 20-mer mutant IDH1 peptide at 300 ug was injected subcutaneously with topical imiquimod. This sample comprised PBMCs, obtained from a glioma patient whose treatment included an IDH1 peptide vaccine. The J gene is TRBJ1-3, the V gene TRBV2; D is uncertain. The source of this sequence is a man aged 30-40 years with glioma. CDR3 DNA: TGTGCCAGCAGTGAAGACGGAGCTCGAGACACCATATATTTT. Protein: CASSEDGARDTIYF.